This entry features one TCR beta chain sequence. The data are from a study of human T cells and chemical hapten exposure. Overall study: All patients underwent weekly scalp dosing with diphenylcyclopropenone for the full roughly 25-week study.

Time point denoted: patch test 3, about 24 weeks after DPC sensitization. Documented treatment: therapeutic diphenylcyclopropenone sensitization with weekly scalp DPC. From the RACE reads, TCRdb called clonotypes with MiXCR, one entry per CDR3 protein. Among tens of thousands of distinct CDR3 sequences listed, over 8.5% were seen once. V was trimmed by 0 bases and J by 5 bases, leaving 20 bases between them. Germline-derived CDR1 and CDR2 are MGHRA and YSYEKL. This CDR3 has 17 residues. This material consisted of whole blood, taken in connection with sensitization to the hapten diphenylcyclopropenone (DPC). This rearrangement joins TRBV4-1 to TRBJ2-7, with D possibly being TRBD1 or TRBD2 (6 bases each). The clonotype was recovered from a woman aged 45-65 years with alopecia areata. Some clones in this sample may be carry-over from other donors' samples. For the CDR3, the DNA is TGCGCCAGCAGCCAAGAAACGGGTTGGGGGGCAAGGAACGAGCAGTACTTC. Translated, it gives CASSQETGWGARNEQYF.